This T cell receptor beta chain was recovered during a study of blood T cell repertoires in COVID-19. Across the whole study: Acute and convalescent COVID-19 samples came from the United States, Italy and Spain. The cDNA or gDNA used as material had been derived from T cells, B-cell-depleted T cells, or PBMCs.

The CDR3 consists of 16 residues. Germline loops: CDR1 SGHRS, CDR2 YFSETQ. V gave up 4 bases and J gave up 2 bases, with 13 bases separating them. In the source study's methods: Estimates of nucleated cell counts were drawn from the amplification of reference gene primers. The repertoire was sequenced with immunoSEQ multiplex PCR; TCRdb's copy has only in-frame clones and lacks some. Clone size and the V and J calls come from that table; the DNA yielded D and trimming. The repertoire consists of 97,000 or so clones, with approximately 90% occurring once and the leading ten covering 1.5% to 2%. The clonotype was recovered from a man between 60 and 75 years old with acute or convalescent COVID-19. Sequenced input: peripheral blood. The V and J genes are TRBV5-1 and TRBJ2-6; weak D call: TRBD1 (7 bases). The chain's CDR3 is CASSGGTAAGANVLTF. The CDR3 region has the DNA TGCGCCAGCAGCGGAGGGACAGCCGCTGGGGCCAACGTCCTGACTTTC.